This T cell receptor (beta chain) was captured in a study of blood T cell repertoires in COVID-19 (dated by TCRdb to 2018 to 2021). At the level of the whole study: The collaborator samples originated in the United States, Italy and Spain and spanned the acute and convalescent phases of COVID-19. The repertoires were released in a freely available public database intended as a resource for research on the immune response to SARS-CoV-2. Where available, HLA class I and class II types were taken from metadata supplied by the sample provider and were not determined by assay-based typing. The prospective study material was composed of cDNA or gDNA derived from T cells, B-cell-depleted T cells, or PBMCs. Samples were obtained from the ongoing ImmuneRACE study (first 160 participants) and from 950 to 1,500 subjects provided by 6 global collaborators. Deeply sampled blood TCRbeta repertoires from subjects exposed to, actively infected with, or recovered from COVID-19 were included in the dataset. The sample metadata nearly always contained a de-identified subject ID, COVID-19 status, age in years and sex.

The CDR3 contains 15 residues, cysteine and phenylalanine counted. Only the CDR3 DNA stays, 45 bases, in frame from base 1. V gives up 4 bases and J gives up 7 bases, and the segment between their germline ends measures 17 bases. The germline V gene yields ENHRY for CDR1 and SYGVKD for CDR2. Study-wide findings and limitations: The quantity of clinical and demographic metadata differed by source and by participant and was supplied without curation.

As to this clone: The specificity of this receptor is unknown. Base qualities were left out, and no much larger clone turns up one base away.

TCRbeta CDR3 regions were amplified from genomic DNA using the immunoSEQ Assay, a bias-controlled multiplex PCR. On the study's bioinformatics: The number of nucleated cells in each sample was estimated by amplification of reference gene primers within the assay. To quantify the absolute abundance of each unique TCRbeta CDR3 rearrangement, sequence reads were collapsed and filtered. For each sample, productive Simpson clonality was calculated as the square root of Simpson's diversity index over productive rearrangements. TCRdb took this table from immuneACCESS and kept in-frame rearrangements with V and J called. Such tables lack part of the clones; where checked against another copy, unresolved V genes explain under half of the gap, and the rest is unexplained. V, J and clone size reflect that table, while D and trimming were determined from the DNA. This sample gives fewer than 600,000 clones in total; roughly 90% of them show up just once. In total, the top ten clones hold over 1.5% of the sample.

Participants in the prospective study were enrolled through a virtual design, were aged roughly 18 to 95 years, and lived in some 24 United States geographic areas. To assign participants to cohorts, the prospective study relied on clinical history that participants themselves reported in a screening survey and a study questionnaire. Recovered participants in ImmuneRACE Cohort 3 were defined as having two consecutive negative NP/OP PCR tests, clearance from a healthcare professional, or resolution of symptoms. In the prospective study, mobile phlebotomists collected whole blood, serum and a nasopharyngeal or oropharyngeal swab from each participant. Additional blood draws and questionnaires over an approximately two-month period could optionally be provided by prospective study participants. Blood samples from the prospective study were shipped frozen or at room temperature prior to DNA extraction.

The TCR comes from a woman aged 40 to 50 who had recovered from COVID-19. Sequenced sample: PBMCs or T cells enriched from blood (not recorded which). The chain couples TRBV10-3 to TRBJ2-1; tentative D gene TRBD2, with 6 bases matching. The CDR3 in this case is CAISGSEGGRNEQFF. The bases are TGTGCCATCAGTGGTTCGGAGGGCGGTAGGAATGAGCAGTTCTTC.